This T cell receptor beta chain was identified during a study of blood T cell repertoires in COVID-19 (dated by TCRdb to the early 2020s). For context, the study as a whole: Samples covering the acute and convalescent phases of COVID-19 were provided by collaborators in the United States, Italy and Spain. The prospective study material was composed of cDNA or gDNA derived from T cells, B-cell-depleted T cells, or PBMCs. Deeply sampled blood TCRbeta repertoires from subjects exposed to, actively infected with, or recovered from COVID-19 were included in the dataset. A freely available public database, intended as a resource for researchers studying the immune response to SARS-CoV-2, is where the repertoires were released. Samples came from the ongoing ImmuneRACE study (first 160 participants) plus 1,254 subjects from 6 global collaborators. The sample metadata nearly always contained a de-identified subject ID, COVID-19 status, age in years and sex. Where available, HLA class I and class II types were taken from metadata supplied by the sample provider and were not determined by assay-based typing. On the study overall, not on this receptor specifically: How much clinical and demographic metadata was included differed by source and by participant, and the metadata was provided uncurated.

This clone was seen ten or more times. The antigen it recognizes is unknown. No per-base quality is available; no much larger clone lies one base away. The collaborating institutions used their own protocols to collect whole blood in K2EDTA tubes. For TCRbeta analysis, collaborators shipped samples as frozen whole blood, isolated PBMCs, or DNA extracted from either of those sample types. Trimming at the junction amounts to 6 bases on V and 4 bases on J, and the germline ends lie 19 bases apart. From its cysteine to its phenylalanine, the CDR3 spans 16 amino acids. Only the CDR3 DNA stays, 48 bases, in frame from base 1. The germline V gene (reference sequence) yields MNHNY for CDR1 and SVGAGI for CDR2. TCRbeta CDR3 regions were amplified from genomic DNA by means of the immunoSEQ Assay, a bias-controlled multiplex PCR. Concerning the study's data processing: The number of nucleated cells in each sample was estimated by amplification of reference gene primers within the assay. Sequence reads were collapsed and filtered to measure the absolute abundance of every unique TCRbeta CDR3 rearrangement. For each sample, productive Simpson clonality was calculated by taking the square root of Simpson's diversity index across productive rearrangements. The table was pulled from immuneACCESS by TCRdb, which kept in-frame rearrangements only. Such tables lose some clones; where checked, under half of the loss comes from unresolved V genes, and the rest has no known cause. The DNA was the basis for D and trimming; V, J and clone size are from that table. This sample gives about 96,000 clones in total; approximately 84% of them show up just once. Around a sixth of the sample rests with the top ten.

In this chain, TRBV6-6 is recombined with TRBJ1-3, with a tentative D gene TRBD1 over 5 matching bases. Sequencing was done on a sample of peripheral blood. The sequence derives from an older woman with acute or convalescent COVID-19. The CDR3 protein sequence reads: CASSPLRQSFGNTIYF. The DNA reads as follows: TGTGCCAGCAGCCCCCTAAGACAGTCATTCGGAAACACCATATATTTT.